A selection of T cell receptor beta chains follows, all from one sample in a study of blood T cell repertoires in COVID-19. Assay: immunoSEQ multiplex PCR; the TCRdb copy retains only in-frame clones and omits some. The repertoire has around 300,000 clones, roughly 90% of them found once; the top ten carry roughly 1.5%. Sequenced input: PBMCs or T cells enriched from blood (not recorded which). The receptors were gathered from a woman aged 18-35 years with acute COVID-19. The CDR3 runs from the conserved cysteine through the conserved F or W. D genes are given only for firm matches. Size values are once, few and many counts, or a class for expanded clones, and some rows have none.

V gene: TRBV7-9; D gene: -; clone size: -; CDR3 length: 14; J gene: TRBJ1-5; CDR3 protein: CASSFETGNQPQHF; CDR3 DNA: TGTGCCAGCAGCTTCGAGACAGGAAATCAGCCCCAGCATTTT
V gene: TRBV4-1; D gene: -; clone size: -; CDR3 length: 16; J gene: TRBJ2-1; CDR3 protein: CASSLETASSYNEQFF; CDR3 DNA: TGCGCCAGCAGCCTCGAGACAGCATCTTCCTACAATGAGCAGTTCTTC
V gene: TRBV27; D gene: -; clone size: -; CDR3 length: 16; J gene: TRBJ2-5; CDR3 protein: CASSHTGLYREETQYF; CDR3 DNA: TGTGCCAGCAGCCACACGGGTCTCTACCGGGAAGAGACCCAGTACTTC
V gene: TRBV5-1; D gene: TRBD1; clone size: -; CDR3 length: 15; J gene: TRBJ2-7; CDR3 protein: CASSSRDRGGNEQYF; CDR3 DNA: TGCGCCAGCAGCTCCCGGGACAGGGGTGGGAACGAGCAGTACTTC
V gene: TRBV29-1; D gene: TRBD1; clone size: -; CDR3 length: 13; J gene: TRBJ2-5; CDR3 protein: CSVEGQHQETQYF; CDR3 DNA: TGCAGCGTTGAGGGACAGCACCAAGAGACCCAGTACTTC
V gene: TRBV30; D gene: -; clone size: -; CDR3 length: 12; J gene: TRBJ2-5; CDR3 protein: CAWSRGLGTQYF; CDR3 DNA: TGTGCCTGGAGTCGCGGCCTGGGGACCCAGTACTTC
V gene: TRBV9; D gene: -; clone size: -; CDR3 length: 16; J gene: TRBJ2-1; CDR3 protein: CASSVGGAGVYNEQFF; CDR3 DNA: TGTGCCAGCAGCGTAGGAGGGGCAGGGGTCTACAATGAGCAGTTCTTC
V gene: TRBV28; D gene: -; clone size: -; CDR3 length: 14; J gene: TRBJ1-2; CDR3 protein: CATTEGVLIRGYTF; CDR3 DNA: TGTGCCACCACCGAGGGGGTGTTAATTAGAGGCTACACCTTC
V gene: TRBV7-2; D gene: -; clone size: -; CDR3 length: 12; J gene: TRBJ1-4; CDR3 protein: CASSYSGEKLFF; CDR3 DNA: TGTGCCAGCTCCTACTCGGGAGAAAAACTGTTTTTT
V gene: TRBV7-2; D gene: TRBD2; clone size: -; CDR3 length: 16; J gene: TRBJ2-3; CDR3 protein: CASSLVGAGVRDTQYF; CDR3 DNA: TGTGCCAGCAGCTTAGTGGGAGCGGGAGTAAGAGATACGCAGTATTTT
V gene: TRBV30; D gene: -; clone size: -; CDR3 length: 15; J gene: TRBJ2-2; CDR3 protein: CAWCMPGARSGELFF; CDR3 DNA: TGTGCCTGGTGTATGCCGGGAGCGCGGTCCGGGGAGCTGTTTTTT
V gene: TRBV7-2; D gene: TRBD2; clone size: -; CDR3 length: 18; J gene: TRBJ2-4; CDR3 protein: CASSSHGGLEGSKNIQYF; CDR3 DNA: TGTGCCAGCAGCTCTCATGGGGGACTAGAGGGTTCCAAAAACATTCAGTACTTC
V gene: TRBV7-2; D gene: -; clone size: -; CDR3 length: 16; J gene: TRBJ2-4; CDR3 protein: CASSLKSGSGGNIQYF; CDR3 DNA: TGTGCCAGCAGCTTAAAGTCCGGGAGTGGAGGAAACATTCAGTACTTC
V gene: TRBV6-6; D gene: TRBD1; clone size: -; CDR3 length: 15; J gene: TRBJ1-5; CDR3 protein: CASRGQGRHNQPQHF; CDR3 DNA: TGTGCCAGCAGGGGACAGGGCAGGCACAATCAGCCCCAGCATTTT
V gene: TRBV25-1; D gene: TRBD1; clone size: -; CDR3 length: 14; J gene: TRBJ2-1; CDR3 protein: CASSGMTGFNEQFF; CDR3 DNA: TGTGCCAGCAGTGGGATGACAGGGTTCAATGAGCAGTTCTTC
V gene: TRBV19; D gene: TRBD1; clone size: -; CDR3 length: 11; J gene: TRBJ2-7; CDR3 protein: CASSDRGEQYF; CDR3 DNA: TGTGCCAGTAGCGACAGGGGCGAGCAGTACTTC
V gene: TRBV3-1/TRBV3-2; D gene: TRBD2; clone size: -; CDR3 length: 17; J gene: TRBJ2-7; CDR3 protein: CASSQELLAGSSYEQYF; CDR3 DNA: TGTGCCAGCAGCCAAGAATTGCTAGCGGGATCCTCCTACGAGCAGTACTTC
V gene: TRBV2; D gene: TRBD2; clone size: -; CDR3 length: 15; J gene: TRBJ2-3; CDR3 protein: CASSIRTSGSYTQYF; CDR3 DNA: TGTGCCAGCAGTATCCGGACTAGCGGGAGTTATACGCAGTATTTT
V gene: TRBV27; D gene: TRBD2; clone size: -; CDR3 length: 14; J gene: TRBJ2-1; CDR3 protein: CASSPREGLWEQFF; CDR3 DNA: TGTGCCAGCAGTCCCCGGGAGGGCCTTTGGGAGCAGTTCTTC
V gene: TRBV5-1; D gene: TRBD1; clone size: -; CDR3 length: 13; J gene: TRBJ2-1; CDR3 protein: CASRWTGGGEQFF; CDR3 DNA: TGCGCCAGCAGGTGGACAGGGGGAGGTGAGCAGTTCTTC
V gene: TRBV6-1; D gene: -; clone size: -; CDR3 length: 17; J gene: TRBJ2-5; CDR3 protein: CASSEGPGQGAGETQYF; CDR3 DNA: TGTGCCAGCAGTGAAGGTCCGGGACAAGGGGCCGGAGAGACCCAGTACTTC
V gene: TRBV2; D gene: -; clone size: -; CDR3 length: 12; J gene: TRBJ2-3; CDR3 protein: CASKLETDTQYF; CDR3 DNA: TGTGCCAGCAAATTAGAGACAGATACGCAGTATTTT
V gene: TRBV29-1; D gene: -; clone size: few; CDR3 length: 15; J gene: TRBJ1-1; CDR3 protein: CSVEGDPYSNTEAFF; CDR3 DNA: TGCAGCGTTGAAGGCGATCCGTATTCGAACACTGAAGCTTTCTTT
V gene: TRBV18; D gene: -; clone size: -; CDR3 length: 14; J gene: TRBJ2-7; CDR3 protein: CASSPQGHIYEQYF; CDR3 DNA: TGTGCCAGCTCACCACAAGGACACATCTACGAGCAGTACTTC
V gene: TRBV29-1; D gene: -; clone size: -; CDR3 length: 16; J gene: TRBJ2-5; CDR3 protein: CSAGGLAQRVQETQYF; CDR3 DNA: TGCAGCGCCGGGGGTTTGGCCCAGCGGGTACAAGAGACCCAGTACTTC
V gene: TRBV11-3; D gene: TRBD1; clone size: -; CDR3 length: 13; J gene: TRBJ1-1; CDR3 protein: CASSLEQGARAFF; CDR3 DNA: TGTGCCAGCAGCTTAGAACAGGGGGCGCGTGCTTTCTTT
V gene: TRBV30; D gene: -; clone size: -; CDR3 length: 15; J gene: TRBJ1-1; CDR3 protein: CAWSAVRGMNTEAFF; CDR3 DNA: TGTGCCTGGAGTGCGGTCCGGGGGATGAACACTGAAGCTTTCTTT
V gene: TRBV7-6; D gene: -; clone size: -; CDR3 length: 13; J gene: TRBJ2-7; CDR3 protein: CASSLAGVYEQYF; CDR3 DNA: TGTGCCAGCAGCTTAGCGGGAGTTTACGAGCAGTACTTC
V gene: TRBV15; D gene: -; clone size: once; CDR3 length: 15; J gene: TRBJ1-4; CDR3 protein: CATSRTLGANEKLFF; CDR3 DNA: TGTGCCACCAGCCGAACACTGGGAGCTAATGAAAAACTGTTTTTT